This T cell receptor beta chain was retrieved from a study of tumor-infiltrating lymphocytes in primary liver carcinoma listed by TCRdb under 2017. Describing the broader study: Between late 2015 and early 2016, about 5 patients in China with histopathologically diagnosed primary liver carcinoma had their tumors surgically resected. Tumors of the five patients were stage T1-T3 N0M0 with maximum diameters of 4.2 to 10 cm. A total of 35 or so specimens from 5 patients went through TCRbeta repertoire sequencing, namely 25 tumor regions, 5 adjacent noncancerous liver tissues and 5 peripheral blood samples. Each sample produced roughly 3.5 to 8 million productive TCRbeta reads, and read depth showed no significant difference between tissue types. Reproducibility between technical replicate repertoires was high, with correlation coefficients above 0.95 and mean shared-clone rates about 0.9. Hepatocellular carcinoma (four) or combined HCC and intrahepatic cholangiocarcinoma (one) was present in the five patients, who were three men and two women aged 30 to 69 years. TCRbeta repertoire sequencing, expression microarrays and whole-exome sequencing were combined in the study across five regions of each liver tumor, with adjacent normal tissue and blood also included.

The research as a whole found: Bulk unsorted samples precluded comparing CD4+ and CD8+ T cell repertoires. Repertoire overlap was higher between tumor regions (mean roughly 36%) than tumor-adjacent (17%) or tumor-blood (approximately 14%) pairs, consistent with antigen-driven expansion. The study included only five patients, and the authors note findings should be validated in a larger study. Because sequencing covered only the TCR beta chain and unpaired alpha chains were not captured, true repertoire diversity is likely underestimated. The top 250 clones made up a significantly larger repertoire fraction in tumors than in blood (p = 0.039).

This clonotype has just a few counts. The target of this receptor is not known. Base qualities are not provided; no much larger clone lies one nucleotide away. CDR3 length: 12 amino acids, cysteine to phenylalanine. Only CDR3 DNA is held: 36 bases, read in frame from base 1. V is shortened by 1 base, J by 13 bases, and the region joining them spans 11 bases. Via the germline V gene, CDR1 is SGHAT and CDR2 FQNNGV. Using a constant-region primer and ProtoScript II reverse transcriptase, TCRbeta-specific cDNA was reverse-transcribed from approximately 0.55 ug total RNA. The TCRbeta libraries were prepared through three rounds of nested multiplex PCR following a slightly modified ARM-PCR procedure. The first two PCR rounds used multiplex TRBV1-TRBV30 forward primers with a Cbeta reverse primer, each for roughly 10 cycles. Sample barcodes and Illumina adapters were attached in a final 25-cycle PCR using Deep VentR polymerase. Before sequencing, amplicons of 200-500 bp were gel-purified using a QIAquick gel extraction kit. TCRbeta amplicons were sequenced on an Illumina HiSeq 2500 with 250-bp paired-end reads. For the original study's pipeline: To recover full CDR3 sequences, reads were quality-trimmed using Trimmomatic v0.33 and paired reads were then merged using FLASH v1.2.11. MiGEC v1.2.1b assigned V, D and J germline segments to the rearranged TCRbeta sequences. VDJtools v1.0.0 computed clonotype statistics and Shannon-Wiener diversity indices. To reduce sampling bias, subsequent analyses other than the diversity analysis used only the 250 most abundant clonotypes in each sample. In-frame beta chains were kept once TCRdb had trimmed the public reads at Q25 with fastp and called clones with MiXCR. Each entry is one CDR3 protein sequence, shown with its most common DNA and genes. None of the V and J calls come from the authors' own analysis; TCRdb made them. The sample table lists about 320,000 distinct CDR3 sequences, roughly two thirds of them with a count of one. The biggest ten clones account for roughly 10% of the sample.

Blood RNA was extracted from unsorted whole blood using TRIzol reagent, and germline DNA was obtained with the DNeasy Blood & Tissue kit. Chronic HBV infection was present in the patients, and the patients were treatment-naive at sampling. Before surgery, approximately 3.8 milliliters of peripheral blood were collected into K2EDTA tubes. Sample: peripheral blood. This TCR derives from a man aged 40-50 years with primary liver carcinoma and hepatitis B virus infection. The chain was built from TRBV11-2 and TRBJ2-1; tentative D gene TRBD1, with 6 bases matching. The DNA sequence is as follows: TGTGCCAGCAGCTTAGGTAAAGGGGGACAGTTCTTC. The resulting protein is CASSLGKGGQFF.